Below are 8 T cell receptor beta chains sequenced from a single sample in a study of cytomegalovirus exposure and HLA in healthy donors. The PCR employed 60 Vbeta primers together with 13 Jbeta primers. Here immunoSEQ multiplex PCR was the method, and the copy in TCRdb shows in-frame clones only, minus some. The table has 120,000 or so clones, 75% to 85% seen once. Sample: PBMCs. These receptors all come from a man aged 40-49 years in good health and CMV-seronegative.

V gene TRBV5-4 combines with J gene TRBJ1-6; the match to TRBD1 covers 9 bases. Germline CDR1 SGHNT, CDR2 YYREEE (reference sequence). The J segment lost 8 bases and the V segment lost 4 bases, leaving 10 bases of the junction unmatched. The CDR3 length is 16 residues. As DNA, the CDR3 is TGTGCCAGCAGCCTGGGTACGACAGGGGGTTATTCACCCCTCCACTTT. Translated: CASSLGTTGGYSPLHF.

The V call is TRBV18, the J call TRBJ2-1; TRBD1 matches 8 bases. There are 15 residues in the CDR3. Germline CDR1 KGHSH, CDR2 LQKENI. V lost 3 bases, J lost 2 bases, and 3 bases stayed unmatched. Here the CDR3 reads CASSPGRGPYNEQFF. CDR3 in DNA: TGTGCCAGCTCACCGGGCAGGGGGCCCTACAATGAGCAGTTCTTC.

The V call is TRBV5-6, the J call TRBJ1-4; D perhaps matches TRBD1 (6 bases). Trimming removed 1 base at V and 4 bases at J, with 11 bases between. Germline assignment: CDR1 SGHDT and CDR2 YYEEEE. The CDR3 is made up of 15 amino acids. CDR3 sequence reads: CASSLTGKINEKLFF. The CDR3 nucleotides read TGTGCCAGCAGCTTGACAGGGAAGATTAATGAAAAACTGTTTTTT. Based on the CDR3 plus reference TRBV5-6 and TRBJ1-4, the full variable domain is DAGVTQSPTHLIKTRGQQVTLRCSPKSGHDTVSWYQQALGQGPQFIFQYYEEEERQRGNFPDRFSGHQFPNYSSELNVNALLLGDSALYLCASSLTGKINEKLFFGSGTQLSVL.

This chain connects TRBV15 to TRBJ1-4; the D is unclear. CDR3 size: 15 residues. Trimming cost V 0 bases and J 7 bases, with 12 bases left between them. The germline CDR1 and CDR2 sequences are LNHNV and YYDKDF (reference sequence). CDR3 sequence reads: CATSRDPQLSEKLFF. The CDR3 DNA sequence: TGTGCCACCAGCAGAGATCCTCAGTTAAGTGAAAAACTGTTTTTT.

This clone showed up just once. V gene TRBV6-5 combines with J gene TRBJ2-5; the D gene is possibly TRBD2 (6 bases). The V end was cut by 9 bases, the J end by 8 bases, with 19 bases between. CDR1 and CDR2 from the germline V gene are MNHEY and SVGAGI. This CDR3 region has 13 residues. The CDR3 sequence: CASRTGAHQTQYF. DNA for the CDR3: TGTGCCAGTCGAACGGGAGCCCACCAAACCCAGTACTTC.

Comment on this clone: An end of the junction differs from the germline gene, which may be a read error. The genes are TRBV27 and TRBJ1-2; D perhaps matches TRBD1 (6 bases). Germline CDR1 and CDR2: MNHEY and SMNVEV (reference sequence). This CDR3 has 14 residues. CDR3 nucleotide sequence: TGTGCCAGCAGTTTGATAGGGCAGGGGTATGTCTACACCTTC. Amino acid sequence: CASSLIGQGYVYTF.

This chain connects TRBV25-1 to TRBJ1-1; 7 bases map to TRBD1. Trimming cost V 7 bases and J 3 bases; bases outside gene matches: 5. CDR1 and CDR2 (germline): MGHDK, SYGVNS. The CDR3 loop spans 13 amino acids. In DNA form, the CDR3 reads TGTGCCAGCACTCCCACAGGGGACACTGAAGCTTTCTTT. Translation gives CASTPTGDTEAFF. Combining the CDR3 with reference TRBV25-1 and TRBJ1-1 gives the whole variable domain EADIYQTPRYLVIGTGKKITLECSQTMGHDKMYWYQQDPGMELHLIHYSYGVNSTEKGDLSSESTVSRIRTEHFPLTLESARPSHTSQYLCASTPTGDTEAFFGQGTRLTVV.

The CDR3 reads CASSSRGGPTDTQYF. Written as DNA, the CDR3 is TGCGCCAGCAGCAGTCGGGGGGGCCCCACAGATACGCAGTATTTT. The V call is TRBV5-1, the J call TRBJ2-3; 8 nucleotides align to TRBD2. This CDR3 has 15 residues. The J segment lost 2 bases and the V segment lost 4 bases, leaving 6 bases of the junction unmatched. The V gene's germline CDR1 is SGHRS and CDR2 YFSETQ.